These T cell receptor beta chains were read from a single sample in a study of post-analysis software for immune sequencing data. One entry per CDR3 protein results from TCRdb running MiXCR on the PCR reads. The table lists 800,000 to 950,000 distinct CDR3 sequences, about 57% of them singletons. Sequences were obtained from blood. The receptors come from a girl aged 5 to 17 with multiple sclerosis. Both conserved end residues are part of each CDR3. The order of the fields is J gene, D gene, clone size, V gene, CDR3 protein, CDR3 DNA. D genes are given only for firm matches. The size field is filled for only some rows; it gives once, few, many or a size class.

>TRBJ2-3|TRBD2|many|TRBV20-1
CSAPIAGLTDTQYF
TGCAGTGCCCCTATAGCGGGTCTCACAGATACGCAGTATTTT
>TRBJ2-7|-|few|TRBV10-3
CAISGTARGEQYF
TGTGCCATCTCCGGGACAGCGCGGGGCGAGCAGTACTTC
>TRBJ2-3|-|-|TRBV29-1
CSSLGRAHTDTQYF
TGCAGCTCACTAGGGCGGGCCCACACAGATACGCAGTATTTT
>TRBJ1-1|-|-|TRBV6-1
CASSTHVSLNTEAFF
TGTGCCAGCTCGACACATGTAAGCTTGAACACTGAAGCTTTCTTT
>TRBJ2-5|-|-|TRBV20-1
CSAPEEGGRETQYF
TGCAGTGCTCCCGAGGAAGGGGGGAGGGAGACCCAGTACTTC
>TRBJ2-7|TRBD2|-|TRBV29-1
CSEPEVLAGTSYEQYF
TGCAGCGAGCCAGAGGTTCTAGCGGGGACCTCCTACGAGCAGTACTTC
>TRBJ2-1|TRBD2|-|TRBV5-1
CASSPGTSGNSNEQFF
TGCGCCAGCAGCCCCGGGACTAGCGGGAACAGTAATGAGCAGTTCTTC
>TRBJ1-2|-|-|TRBV6-6
CASSYSPGSYTF
TGTGCCAGCAGTTACTCGCCTGGTAGCTACACCTTC
>TRBJ1-5|-|-|TRBV7-2
CASSPRGNQPQHF
TGTGCCAGCAGCCCGCGTGGCAATCAGCCCCAGCATTTT
>TRBJ2-3|-|few|TRBV29-1
CSVEWASTDTQYF
TGCAGCGTCGAGTGGGCTAGCACAGATACGCAGTATTTT
>TRBJ2-7|-|-|TRBV12-3/TRBV12-4
CASRAGAYEQYF
TGTGCCAGCAGAGCCGGGGCCTACGAGCAGTACTTC
>TRBJ2-6|-|-|TRBV11-2
CATGGGTGANVLTF
TGTGCCACCGGGGGAGGTACTGGGGCCAACGTCCTGACTTTC
>TRBJ2-7|TRBD2|few|TRBV29-1
CSVELAGVREQYF
TGCAGCGTAGAACTAGCGGGAGTTCGCGAGCAGTACTTC
>TRBJ2-1|-|-|TRBV2
CATTGEVEQFF
TGTGCCACCACAGGGGAGGTTGAGCAGTTCTTC
>TRBJ1-5|-|-|TRBV29-1
CSVRQGSNQPQHF
TGCAGCGTTAGGCAGGGGAGCAATCAGCCCCAGCATTTT
>TRBJ2-7|-|-|TRBV7-9
CAGSPRDIHEQYF
TGTGCCGGCAGCCCCCGGGACATCCACGAGCAGTACTTC
>TRBJ2-3|-|few|TRBV4-1
CASSQVDMGDTQYF
TGCGCCAGCAGCCAGGTAGACATGGGGGATACGCAGTATTTT
>TRBJ2-5|TRBD2|-|TRBV29-1
CSVDGLAGGLETQYF
TGCAGCGTTGATGGGCTGGCGGGGGGGCTTGAGACCCAGTACTTC
>TRBJ1-2|TRBD1|once|TRBV19
CASSSGQFLGYTF
TGTGCCAGTAGTTCGGGACAGTTTCTTGGCTACACCTTC
>TRBJ2-1|TRBD2|-|TRBV20-1
CSARRSSGGAKVFNEQFF
TGCAGTGCTAGAAGGTCTAGCGGGGGGGCCAAGGTGTTCAATGAGCAGTTCTTC
>TRBJ2-5|-|once|TRBV12-3/TRBV12-4
CASSLRFYETQYF
TGTGCCAGCAGTTTAAGGTTTTACGAGACCCAGTACTTC
>TRBJ1-6|-|few|TRBV7-9
CARSQGLNNSPLHF
TGTGCCCGCAGCCAGGGCCTCAATAATTCACCCCTCCACTTT
>TRBJ2-1|TRBD2|-|TRBV7-9
CASSFRPSGGTDEQFF
TGTGCCAGCAGCTTCCGCCCTAGCGGGGGGACCGATGAGCAGTTCTTC
>TRBJ2-1|-|-|TRBV29-1
CSVAPPGEQFF
TGCAGCGTTGCCCCCCCGGGGGAGCAGTTCTTC
>TRBJ2-7|TRBD1|-|TRBV7-2
CASSLETGRRNEQYF
TGTGCCAGCAGCTTAGAGACAGGGCGTCGGAATGAGCAGTACTTC
>TRBJ2-1|TRBD2|-|TRBV29-1
CSVEALSGNSYNEQFF
TGCAGCGTTGAGGCTTTAAGCGGGAACTCCTACAATGAGCAGTTCTTC
>TRBJ2-7|TRBD1|-|TRBV10-3
CAIRATGDEQYF
TGTGCCATCAGGGCGACAGGGGACGAGCAGTACTTC
>TRBJ2-1|-|once|TRBV15
CATSRVVGEQFF
TGTGCCACCAGCAGAGTAGTAGGTGAGCAGTTCTTC
>TRBJ1-1|-|few|TRBV7-3
CASSLSRGAPEAFF
TGTGCCAGCAGCTTATCTCGGGGGGCGCCTGAAGCTTTCTTT
>TRBJ2-6|TRBD1|few|TRBV10-3
CAISDPSGQGTGANVLTF
TGTGCCATCAGTGACCCCTCGGGACAGGGAACTGGGGCCAACGTCCTGACTTTC
>TRBJ1-2|-|-|TRBV9
CASTRITTNYGYTF
TGTGCCAGCACGAGAATTACTACTAACTATGGCTACACCTTC
>TRBJ2-3|TRBD1|-|TRBV15
CATSREGSSGTATDTQYF
TGTGCCACCAGCAGAGAGGGGAGTTCCGGGACAGCCACAGATACGCAGTATTTT
>TRBJ2-7|TRBD1|-|TRBV6-1
CASTLWMTGPYEQYF
TGTGCCAGCACTCTGTGGATGACAGGGCCCTACGAGCAGTACTTC
>TRBJ2-1|TRBD2|many|TRBV9
CASSVGTSGGAYNEQFF
TGTGCCAGCAGCGTGGGGACTAGCGGGGGAGCCTACAATGAGCAGTTCTTC
>TRBJ2-7|-|-|TRBV20-1
CSARVGTATKQYF
TGCAGTGCTAGAGTAGGGACGGCTACGAAACAGTACTTC
>TRBJ2-6|TRBD1|-|TRBV10-3
CAISGDRGISGANVLTF
TGTGCCATCAGTGGGGACAGGGGGATCTCTGGGGCCAACGTCCTGACTTTC
>TRBJ2-4|-|-|TRBV12-3/TRBV12-4
CASSFLTGLAKNIQYF
TGTGCCAGCAGTTTTCTGACAGGACTAGCCAAAAACATTCAGTACTTC
>TRBJ2-1|TRBD2|few|TRBV14
CASSQERREVYHNEQFF
TGTGCCAGCAGCCAAGAGCGGCGGGAGGTATACCACAATGAGCAGTTCTTC
>TRBJ2-3|-|once|TRBV20-1
CSARASGSDTQYF
TGCAGTGCTAGAGCCAGCGGCTCAGATACGCAGTATTTT
>TRBJ2-1|-|many|TRBV5-1
CASSPPSNEQFF
TGCGCCAGCAGCCCCCCAAGCAATGAGCAGTTCTTC
>TRBJ2-7|-|few|TRBV7-9
CASSFGQQSYEQYF
TGTGCCAGCAGCTTCGGACAGCAGTCCTACGAGCAGTACTTC
>TRBJ2-1|-|-|TRBV6-1
CASSTRPASRGNEQFF
TGTGCCAGCAGTACCCGACCGGCTAGTCGAGGGAATGAGCAGTTCTTC
>TRBJ2-1|-|-|TRBV20-1
CSGGRSGYNEQFF
TGCAGTGGGGGCAGGTCCGGGTACAATGAGCAGTTCTTC
>TRBJ2-4|-|-|TRBV6-5
CASSRTADGGNIQYF
TGTGCCAGCAGTCGGACAGCCGATGGTGGAAACATTCAGTACTTC
>TRBJ2-5|-|-|TRBV20-1
CSARGSGQETQYF
TGCAGTGCTCGCGGTAGCGGCCAAGAGACCCAGTACTTC
>TRBJ2-1|TRBD2|-|TRBV6-5
CASRLAGVYEQFF
TGTGCCAGCAGACTAGCGGGAGTATATGAGCAGTTCTTC
>TRBJ2-7|-|-|TRBV12-3/TRBV12-4
CASSQQYEQYF
TGTGCCAGCAGTCAACAGTACGAGCAGTACTTC
>TRBJ2-7|-|-|TRBV29-1
CSGISGTYEQYF
TGCAGCGGGATAAGCGGTACCTACGAGCAGTACTTC
>TRBJ2-7|-|-|TRBV6-5
CASSYSRGTTFYEQYF
TGTGCCAGCAGTTACTCGAGGGGGACGACGTTCTACGAGCAGTACTTC
>TRBJ1-6|-|-|TRBV20-1
CSARDWQGSNSPLHF
TGCAGTGCTAGAGATTGGCAGGGTAGCAATTCACCCCTCCACTTT
>TRBJ2-7|TRBD1|-|TRBV28
CASSLSPTGDEQYF
TGTGCCAGCAGCCTTTCCCCGACAGGGGACGAGCAGTACTTC
>TRBJ2-1|-|-|TRBV10-3
CAISAAPTRSEQFF
TGTGCCATCAGTGCGGCCCCGACGCGCAGTGAGCAGTTCTTC
>TRBJ2-2|TRBD1|few|TRBV12-3/TRBV12-4
CASSLGTGGDFGELFF
TGTGCCAGCAGTTTAGGGACAGGGGGGGATTTTGGGGAGCTGTTTTTT
>TRBJ2-7|TRBD1|few|TRBV29-1
CSVEGQGEQQYF
TGCAGCGTTGAAGGTCAGGGGGAACAGCAGTACTTC
>TRBJ1-4|-|many|TRBV7-9
CASSLTEKLFF
TGTGCCAGCAGCCTGACAGAAAAACTGTTTTTT
>TRBJ2-1|TRBD2|once|TRBV5-1
CASSLGLAGPPNYNEQFF
TGCGCCAGCAGCTTGGGACTAGCGGGACCTCCGAACTACAATGAGCAGTTCTTC
>TRBJ1-5|TRBD1|few|TRBV5-1
CASSLAGGGYQPQHF
TGCGCCAGCAGCTTAGCAGGGGGAGGATATCAGCCCCAGCATTTT